The TCR beta chain described here comes from a study of blood T cells in healthy people across ages. This clonotype was seen only a few times. Germline-derived CDR1 and CDR2 are DFQATT and SNEGSKA (reference sequence). J was trimmed by 5 bases and V by 5 bases; bases with no gene match: 8. There are 14 residues in the CDR3. Primed by a sample-barcoded 5' primer and a J-beta primer mix, a second PCR proceeded for about 6 to 11 cycles. MiXCR, applied by TCRdb to the 5' RACE reads, yields one record per CDR3 protein. Of roughly 2 million distinct CDR3 sequences in the sample, around half are singletons; the top ten hold over 2%.

The source of this sequence is a woman aged 40-49 years in good health. Sequencing was done on a sample of blood. The chain couples TRBV20-1 to TRBJ2-5; 10 bases agree with TRBD2. In nucleotides, the CDR3 is TGCAGTGCTTTCGGACTAGCGGCCCGCGAGACCCAGTACTTC. It translates to CSAFGLAARETQYF.